This record covers a single TCR beta chain. Its antigen is not identified. Using immunoSEQ multiplex PCR, the repertoire was profiled, and TCRdb retains in-frame clones only, with some absent. The sample lists roughly 150,000 clones; about nine tenths were seen once. The data originate from a study of cytomegalovirus exposure and HLA in healthy donors. Whole-study context: The same platform as the approximately 730 first-cohort repertoires was used for the 130 or so validation repertoires, a later analysis reported. Regarding the study as a whole: Confirmation in vitro established that a few CMV-associated chains were specific for CMV antigens. TCR beta chains numbering under 200 were designated cytomegalovirus-associated. Using the classifier, cytomegalovirus status was reportedly diagnosed with high specificity and sensitivity.

CDR1 is ENHRY and CDR2 is SYGVKD in the germline V gene. The length of the CDR3 is 13 residues. V was shortened by 4 bases and J by 4 bases, with 10 bases between the two germline ends. Sequencing was done on a sample of PBMCs. The chain is built from TRBV10-3 and TRBJ1-2; D call uncertain. The TCR comes from a young woman in good health and CMV-seronegative. This chain's CDR3 is CAISGNVSYGYTF. CDR3 coding DNA: TGTGCCATCAGTGGGAACGTTAGCTATGGCTACACCTTC.